What follows describes a single TCR beta chain. In the PCR, 60 Vbeta and 13 Jbeta primers were used. In the authors' workflow: Per a later analysis, the number of unique TCR beta chains was around 79 million, of which 10 million to 11 million were shared. Using immunoSEQ multiplex PCR, the repertoire was profiled, and TCRdb retains in-frame clones only, with some absent. That table gives V, J and clone size, and the DNA gave D and trimming. The sample includes roughly 150,000 clones, around 63% of them seen just once. V was clipped by 7 bases and J by 2 bases, with 14 bases between them. The CDR3 covers 14 residues. Germline lookup yields CDR1 SEHNR and CDR2 FQNEAQ (reference sequence). The record originates from a study of cytomegalovirus exposure and HLA in healthy donors.

Sequenced input: PBMCs. The gene calls are TRBV7-9 and TRBJ1-2; D is possibly TRBD1 (6 bases). The sequence came from a human donor in good health. The CDR3: CASTTSGANYGYTF. In nucleotides, the CDR3 is TGTGCCAGCACCACCTCAGGGGCAAACTATGGCTACACCTTC.